This TCR beta chain was documented in a study of siplizumab effects on memory and regulatory T cells. Study-level results: Naive T cells apparently outstripped memory cells in diversity and seemed major alloresponse contributors. The suppressive capacity of proliferating Tregs from siplizumab cultures remained unconfirmed. Proliferating CD4+ or CD8+ clones, roughly 75-97% of them, lacked an assignable naive or memory phenotype.

From germline, CDR1 is SGDLS and CDR2 YYNGEE. The CDR3 extends over 18 amino acids. The trim removed 1 base at V and 3 bases at J, leaving 9 bases unmatched. Note on this clone: The antigen is unknown.

Roughly 9.3 x 10^4 TCR templates were assayed per sample. The protocol was immunoSEQ multiplex PCR, while the TCRdb copy is restricted to in-frame clones and leaves out a portion. The profile shows roughly 110,000 clones, around 95% of them singletons. The sample was non-Treg CD4+ T cells sorted from blood. This chain links TRBV9 with TRBJ2-7, with TRBD2 matching 14 bases. This receptor was taken from a human donor in good health. Here the CDR3 reads CASSVTSGTSGGLYEQYF. The CDR3 DNA is TGTGCCAGCAGCGTAACCTCCGGGACTAGCGGGGGACTCTACGAGCAGTACTTC.